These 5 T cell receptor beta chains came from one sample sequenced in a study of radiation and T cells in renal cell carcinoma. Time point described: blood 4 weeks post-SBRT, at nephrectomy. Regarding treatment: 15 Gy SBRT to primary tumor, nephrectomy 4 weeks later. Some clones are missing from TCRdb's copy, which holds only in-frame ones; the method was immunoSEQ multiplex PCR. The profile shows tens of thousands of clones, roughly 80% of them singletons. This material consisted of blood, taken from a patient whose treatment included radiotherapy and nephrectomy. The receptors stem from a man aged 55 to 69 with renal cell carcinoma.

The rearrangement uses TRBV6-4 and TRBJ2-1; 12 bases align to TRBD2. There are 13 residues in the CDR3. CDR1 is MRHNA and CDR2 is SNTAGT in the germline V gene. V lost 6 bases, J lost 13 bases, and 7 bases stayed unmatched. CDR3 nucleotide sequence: TGTGCCAGCAGGGCGACTAGCGGGAGCGTACAGTTCTTC. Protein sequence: CASRATSGSVQFF.

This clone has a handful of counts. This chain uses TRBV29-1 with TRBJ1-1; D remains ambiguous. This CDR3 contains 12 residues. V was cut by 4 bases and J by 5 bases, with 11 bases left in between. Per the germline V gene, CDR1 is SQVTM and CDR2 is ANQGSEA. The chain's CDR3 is CSVGGGSTEAFF. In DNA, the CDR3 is TGCAGCGTTGGGGGTGGGAGTACTGAAGCTTTCTTT.

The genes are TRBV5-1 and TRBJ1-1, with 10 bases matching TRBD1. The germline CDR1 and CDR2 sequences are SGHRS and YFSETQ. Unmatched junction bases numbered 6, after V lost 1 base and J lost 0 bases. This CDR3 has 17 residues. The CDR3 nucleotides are TGCGCCAGCAGCTTGTCCGGGACAGGGGTCATGAACACTGAAGCTTTCTTT. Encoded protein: CASSLSGTGVMNTEAFF.

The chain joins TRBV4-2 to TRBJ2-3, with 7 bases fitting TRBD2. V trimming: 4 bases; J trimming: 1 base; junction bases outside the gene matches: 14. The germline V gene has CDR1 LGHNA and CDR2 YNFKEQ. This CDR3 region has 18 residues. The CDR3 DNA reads TGTGCCAGCAGCCGAGGACTAGTGGGTATGATTGGCACAGATACGCAGTATTTT. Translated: CASSRGLVGMIGTDTQYF.

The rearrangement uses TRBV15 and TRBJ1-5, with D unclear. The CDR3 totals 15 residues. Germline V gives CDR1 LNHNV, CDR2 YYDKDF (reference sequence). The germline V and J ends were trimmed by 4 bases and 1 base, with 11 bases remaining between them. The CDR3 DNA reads TGTGCCACCAGCATCGAGAAGGCAAGCAATCAGCCCCAGCATTTT. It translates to CATSIEKASNQPQHF.